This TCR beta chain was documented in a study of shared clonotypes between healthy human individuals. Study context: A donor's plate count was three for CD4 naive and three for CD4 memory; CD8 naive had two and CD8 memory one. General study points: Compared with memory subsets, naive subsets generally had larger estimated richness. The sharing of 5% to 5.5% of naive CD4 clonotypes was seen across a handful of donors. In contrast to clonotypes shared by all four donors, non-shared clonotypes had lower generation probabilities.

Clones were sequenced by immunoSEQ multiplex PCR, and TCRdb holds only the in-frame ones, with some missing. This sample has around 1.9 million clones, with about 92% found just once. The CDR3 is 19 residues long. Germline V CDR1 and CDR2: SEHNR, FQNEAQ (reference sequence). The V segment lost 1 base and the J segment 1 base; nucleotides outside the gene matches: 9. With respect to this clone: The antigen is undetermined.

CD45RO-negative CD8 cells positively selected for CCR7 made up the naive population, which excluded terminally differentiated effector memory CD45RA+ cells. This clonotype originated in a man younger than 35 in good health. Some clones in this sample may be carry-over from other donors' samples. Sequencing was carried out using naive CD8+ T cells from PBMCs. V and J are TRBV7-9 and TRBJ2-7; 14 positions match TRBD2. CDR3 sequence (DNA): TGTGCCAGCAGCTTAGGAGGACTAGCGGGAGGCCTTGGGTCCTACGAGCAGTACTTC. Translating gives CASSLGGLAGGLGSYEQYF.